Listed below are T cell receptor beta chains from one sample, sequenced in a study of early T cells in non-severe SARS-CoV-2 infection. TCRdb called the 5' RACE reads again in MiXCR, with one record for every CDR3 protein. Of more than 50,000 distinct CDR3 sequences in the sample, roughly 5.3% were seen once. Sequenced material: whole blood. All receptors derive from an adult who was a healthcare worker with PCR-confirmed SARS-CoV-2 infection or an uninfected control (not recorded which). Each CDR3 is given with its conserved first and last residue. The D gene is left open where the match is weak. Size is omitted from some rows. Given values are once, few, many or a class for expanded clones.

CDR3 DNA: TGCAGCGTCCGGTGGGCCTACGAGCAGTACTTC
CDR3 protein: CSVRWAYEQYF
clone size: many
V gene: TRBV29-1
J gene: TRBJ2-7
D gene: NA

CDR3 DNA: TGTGCCAGCAGCTTCGGACAGAACCAAGAGACCCAGTACTTC
CDR3 protein: CASSFGQNQETQYF
clone size: few
V gene: TRBV5-4
J gene: TRBJ2-5
D gene: NA

CDR3 DNA: TGTGCCAGCAGCTCCGGTATGGAGCAGTACTTC
CDR3 protein: CASSSGMEQYF
clone size: many
V gene: TRBV11-3
J gene: TRBJ2-7
D gene: NA

CDR3 DNA: TGCGCCAGCAGCCAATGGTCAGACAATGAGCAGTTCTTC
CDR3 protein: CASSQWSDNEQFF
clone size: NA
V gene: TRBV4-1
J gene: TRBJ2-1
D gene: NA

CDR3 DNA: TGCAGTGCTAGCCTTGCCGGGACCCTCCTTACAGATACGCAGTATTTT
CDR3 protein: CSASLAGTLLTDTQYF
clone size: many
V gene: TRBV20-1
J gene: TRBJ2-3
D gene: NA

CDR3 DNA: TGTGCCAGCAACCTCCTAGGACAGAAGAACACCGGGGAGCTGTTTTTT
CDR3 protein: CASNLLGQKNTGELFF
clone size: few
V gene: TRBV5-6
J gene: TRBJ2-2
D gene: NA

CDR3 DNA: TGTGCCAGCAGGAGACAGGGGACCGAAGCTTTCTTT
CDR3 protein: CASRRQGTEAFF
clone size: NA
V gene: TRBV6-1
J gene: TRBJ1-1
D gene: TRBD1

CDR3 DNA: TGTGCCAGCAGTTACTCCCTGACAGGGGGTAACGATGGCTACACCTTC
CDR3 protein: CASSYSLTGGNDGYTF
clone size: many
V gene: TRBV6-6
J gene: TRBJ1-2
D gene: TRBD1

CDR3 DNA: TGTGCCAGCAGCTTGAGACGGCAAGAGACCCAGTACTTC
CDR3 protein: CASSLRRQETQYF
clone size: many
V gene: TRBV5-4
J gene: TRBJ2-5
D gene: NA

CDR3 DNA: TGTGCCATCAGTCTACAGGGGGCTTTCCACGAGCAGTACTTC
CDR3 protein: CAISLQGAFHEQYF
clone size: many
V gene: TRBV10-3
J gene: TRBJ2-7
D gene: TRBD1

CDR3 DNA: TGTGCCAGCAGTTATAAGACCTACGAGCAGTACTTC
CDR3 protein: CASSYKTYEQYF
clone size: many
V gene: TRBV6-2/TRBV6-3
J gene: TRBJ2-7
D gene: NA

CDR3 DNA: TGTGCCAGCAGCCCTCTTTTAGGGGCCTCTGGAAACACCATATATTTT
CDR3 protein: CASSPLLGASGNTIYF
clone size: few
V gene: TRBV3-1
J gene: TRBJ1-3
D gene: NA

CDR3 DNA: TGCAGTGCTGGGACCGGCCTGGGTGAGCAGTACTTC
CDR3 protein: CSAGTGLGEQYF
clone size: many
V gene: TRBV20-1
J gene: TRBJ2-7
D gene: NA

CDR3 DNA: TGCGCCAGCAGACCCGGACTAGCGGGAGCCTCCGAGCAGTACTTC
CDR3 protein: CASRPGLAGASEQYF
clone size: many
V gene: TRBV5-1
J gene: TRBJ2-7
D gene: TRBD2

CDR3 DNA: TGTGCCAGCTCACTAGACCCTTATAGCAATCAGCCCCAGCATTTT
CDR3 protein: CASSLDPYSNQPQHF
clone size: many
V gene: TRBV18
J gene: TRBJ1-5
D gene: NA

CDR3 DNA: TGTGCCAGCAGCCAAGTGGCAGGGCCTGACTACGAGCAGTACTTC
CDR3 protein: CASSQVAGPDYEQYF
clone size: NA
V gene: TRBV4-2
J gene: TRBJ2-7
D gene: NA

CDR3 DNA: TGTGCCACCGCAAGTGCCTTTGGGTGGATTCAGCCCCAGCATTTT
CDR3 protein: CATASAFGWIQPQHF
clone size: NA
V gene: TRBV27
J gene: TRBJ1-5
D gene: NA

CDR3 DNA: TGTGCCAGCAGCCAAGAATGGATTGGCAGTAAAGAGACCCAGTACTTC
CDR3 protein: CASSQEWIGSKETQYF
clone size: NA
V gene: TRBV7-2
J gene: TRBJ2-5
D gene: NA

CDR3 DNA: TGTGCCAGCAGCCGAAGACAGGGCGGCAATCAGCCCCAGCATTTT
CDR3 protein: CASSRRQGGNQPQHF
clone size: many
V gene: TRBV6-5
J gene: TRBJ1-5
D gene: TRBD1

CDR3 DNA: TGTGCCAGCAGCTTAGATCGATTGAGGGGCCACACTGAAGCTTTCTTT
CDR3 protein: CASSLDRLRGHTEAFF
clone size: NA
V gene: TRBV11-2
J gene: TRBJ1-1
D gene: NA

CDR3 DNA: TGCAGTGCTAGAGATCGGTCCCGGGTCTATGGCTACACCTTC
CDR3 protein: CSARDRSRVYGYTF
clone size: NA
V gene: TRBV20-1
J gene: TRBJ1-2
D gene: NA

CDR3 DNA: TGCGCCAGCAGCTTTCAGCGGACAGGGACGAGCACAGATACGCAGTATTTT
CDR3 protein: CASSFQRTGTSTDTQYF
clone size: many
V gene: TRBV5-1
J gene: TRBJ2-3
D gene: TRBD1

CDR3 DNA: TGTGCCAGCGGCCAGTGGTCGGGGGGGCCGAGGAATGAGCAGTTCTTC
CDR3 protein: CASGQWSGGPRNEQFF
clone size: NA
V gene: TRBV3-1
J gene: TRBJ2-1
D gene: TRBD2

CDR3 DNA: TGTGCCAGCAGCCTCCGGGACCCCCACAACGAGCAGTACTTC
CDR3 protein: CASSLRDPHNEQYF
clone size: many
V gene: TRBV11-2
J gene: TRBJ2-7
D gene: NA

CDR3 DNA: TGCGCCAGCAGCTTCGGGACAGGGGGCGGTGGCTACACCTTC
CDR3 protein: CASSFGTGGGGYTF
clone size: few
V gene: TRBV5-1
J gene: TRBJ1-2
D gene: TRBD1

CDR3 DNA: NA
CDR3 protein: CAIGLVGSGTPTDF
clone size: many
V gene: TRBV10-3
J gene: TRBJ2-7
D gene: NA

CDR3 DNA: TGCAGTGCTAGAGAAGTCCGGGGGAGTAGGGCAGATACGCAGTATTTT
CDR3 protein: CSAREVRGSRADTQYF
clone size: NA
V gene: TRBV20-1
J gene: TRBJ2-3
D gene: NA

CDR3 DNA: TGCGCCAGCAGCCAAGACGGGACCACTACCTACGAGCAGTACTTC
CDR3 protein: CASSQDGTTTYEQYF
clone size: many
V gene: TRBV4-1
J gene: TRBJ2-7
D gene: NA

CDR3 DNA: TGTGCCAGCACCGACAGCTCCTACGAGCAGTACTTC
CDR3 protein: CASTDSSYEQYF
clone size: few
V gene: TRBV12-3/TRBV12-4
J gene: TRBJ2-7
D gene: NA

CDR3 DNA: TGTGCCAGCAGTTTTGAGCGGGGTGAGCAGTTCTTC
CDR3 protein: CASSFERGEQFF
clone size: few
V gene: TRBV12-3/TRBV12-4
J gene: TRBJ2-1
D gene: TRBD2

CDR3 DNA: TGCAGTGCCCGGACAGGGGCCTATGGCTACACCTTC
CDR3 protein: CSARTGAYGYTF
clone size: many
V gene: TRBV20-1
J gene: TRBJ1-2
D gene: TRBD1

CDR3 DNA: TGTGCCAGCAGCCTTCTGGACAGGGGTCGTGGCTACACCTTC
CDR3 protein: CASSLLDRGRGYTF
clone size: few
V gene: TRBV14
J gene: TRBJ1-2
D gene: TRBD1

CDR3 DNA: TGTGCCAGCAGTGAGTGGGGGACTCCAAACTTC
CDR3 protein: CASSEWGTPNF
clone size: many
V gene: TRBV6-1
J gene: TRBJ2-7
D gene: NA

CDR3 DNA: TGCAGCGTTGATAGGGGGCAGCAGTTCTTC
CDR3 protein: CSVDRGQQFF
clone size: few
V gene: TRBV29-1
J gene: TRBJ2-1
D gene: TRBD1

CDR3 DNA: TGTGCCACCGCGACGGTCTCCTACGAGCAGTACTTC
CDR3 protein: CATATVSYEQYF
clone size: few
V gene: TRBV25-1
J gene: TRBJ2-7
D gene: NA

CDR3 DNA: TGCAGTGCTAGTGCTAGCGGGGAAGAGACCCAGTACTTC
CDR3 protein: CSASASGEETQYF
clone size: NA
V gene: TRBV20-1
J gene: TRBJ2-5
D gene: TRBD2

CDR3 DNA: TGCGCCAGCAGCCAAACCCAGGGAACTAACTATGGCTACACCTTC
CDR3 protein: CASSQTQGTNYGYTF
clone size: many
V gene: TRBV4-1
J gene: TRBJ1-2
D gene: NA

CDR3 DNA: TGTGCCGGACGGACTAGCGGGAGTGGTACCGGGGAGCTGTTTTTT
CDR3 protein: CAGRTSGSGTGELFF
clone size: few
V gene: TRBV19
J gene: TRBJ2-2
D gene: TRBD2

CDR3 DNA: TGCGCCAGCAAGACCGGGAGTGCTGTCAATGAGCAGTTCTTC
CDR3 protein: CASKTGSAVNEQFF
clone size: few
V gene: TRBV10-2
J gene: TRBJ2-1
D gene: NA

CDR3 DNA: TGCAGCGTTGTAGGGGGCAGGGGACAAGAGACCCAGTACTTC
CDR3 protein: CSVVGGRGQETQYF
clone size: many
V gene: TRBV29-1
J gene: TRBJ2-5
D gene: TRBD1

CDR3 DNA: TGTGCCAGCAGCCCGGGAGGCTTTTCGGAGCTGTTTTTT
CDR3 protein: CASSPGGFSELFF
clone size: NA
V gene: TRBV5-4
J gene: TRBJ2-2
D gene: TRBD2

CDR3 DNA: TGTGCCACCAGCAAAGAGAGGGGGGTAGATACGCAGTATTTT
CDR3 protein: CATSKERGVDTQYF
clone size: NA
V gene: TRBV15
J gene: TRBJ2-3
D gene: NA

CDR3 DNA: TGTGCCACCAGCAGAGATTCTTTCCAGGGGCGCAATGAGCAGTTCTTC
CDR3 protein: CATSRDSFQGRNEQFF
clone size: few
V gene: TRBV15
J gene: TRBJ2-1
D gene: NA

CDR3 DNA: TGTGCCAGCAGCCCAAGAACCAGGGGAGGTAATGAAAAACTGTTTTTT
CDR3 protein: CASSPRTRGGNEKLFF
clone size: few
V gene: TRBV11-2
J gene: TRBJ1-4
D gene: NA

CDR3 DNA: TGTGCCAGCAGTGATCAGGGGGCGGATTCACCCCTCCACTTT
CDR3 protein: CASSDQGADSPLHF
clone size: many
V gene: TRBV2
J gene: TRBJ1-6
D gene: TRBD1

CDR3 DNA: TGCGCCAGCAGTGAGTCGGGAGGGGGACCGAGCACAGATACGCAGTATTTT
CDR3 protein: CASSESGGGPSTDTQYF
clone size: NA
V gene: TRBV4-1
J gene: TRBJ2-3
D gene: TRBD2

CDR3 DNA: TGTGCCTGGAGGAATAAGGGGACTAATGAAAAACTGTTTTTT
CDR3 protein: CAWRNKGTNEKLFF
clone size: NA
V gene: TRBV30
J gene: TRBJ1-4
D gene: NA

CDR3 DNA: TGTGCCAGCAGCTTAAGGGCTAGCGGGAGGGAACCAGATACGCAGTATTTT
CDR3 protein: CASSLRASGREPDTQYF
clone size: many
V gene: TRBV7-6
J gene: TRBJ2-3
D gene: TRBD2

CDR3 DNA: TGTGCCAGCAGTCTTTCTTCAACTAATGAAAAACTGTTTTTT
CDR3 protein: CASSLSSTNEKLFF
clone size: NA
V gene: TRBV12-3/TRBV12-4
J gene: TRBJ1-4
D gene: NA

CDR3 DNA: TGTGCCAGCAGTGAAAGTACAGGGCCTAATCAGCCCCAGCATTTT
CDR3 protein: CASSESTGPNQPQHF
clone size: NA
V gene: TRBV6-1
J gene: TRBJ1-5
D gene: NA